This record looks at one T cell receptor beta chain sequence and its context. Its specificity is not known. TCRdb's copy holds only in-frame clones and misses some; the assay was immunoSEQ multiplex PCR. The table records about 130,000 clones, roughly 93% of them present only once. V gave up 3 bases and J gave up 8 bases; unmatched junction bases: 10. Germline V CDR1 and CDR2: SGDLS, YYNGEE. CDR3 size: 15 residues. These data originate in a study of T cell responses to AZD1222 COVID-19 vaccine. General study results and limits: Targets within unmutated variant regions were reportedly found for nearly half of spike-specific TCRs. Donors were largely white British and mainly female; clonal diversity was possibly underestimated. An increase in Spike-specific TCR breadth and depth was observed after two AZD1222 doses. Seropositivity was recorded at baseline in only a handful of AZD1222 recipients.

The chain uses TRBV9 and TRBJ1-4, with 7 positions matching TRBD1. Specimen: peripheral blood, collected on day 0 of AZD1222 vaccination. The origin of this receptor is an adult in good health. The CDR3 reads CASSATGVYGEKLFF. As DNA, the CDR3 is TGTGCCAGCAGCGCCACAGGGGTATACGGGGAAAAACTGTTTTTT.